One sample yielded the 27 T cell receptor beta chains listed below, sequenced in a study of lymphopenia after photon versus proton radiotherapy. Produced via immunoSEQ multiplex PCR; TCRdb's table is partial and in-frame only. The sample includes some 25,000 clones, roughly nine tenths of them seen just once. The specimen was peripheral blood, collected from a patient treated with photon-based radiotherapy. These receptors originate from a woman aged 45 to 65 with cholangiocarcinoma.

The chain uses TRBV10-2 and TRBJ2-5; 8 nucleotides line up with TRBD2. The CDR3 sequence is 14 residues long. In germline, CDR1 is WSHSY, CDR2 SAAADI. J was trimmed by 4 bases and V by 2 bases; bases with no gene match: 3. The CDR3, as DNA: TGCGCCAGCAGTGAGCCGGGACTAGTAGAGACCCAGTACTTC. Protein sequence: CASSEPGLVETQYF.

The rearrangement uses TRBV7-9 and TRBJ1-6, with D unresolved. Trimming took off 7 bases at V and 7 bases at J, with 14 bases between the two ends. CDR3 length: 14 residues. CDR1 is SEHNR and CDR2 is FQNEAQ in the germline V gene (reference sequence). CDR3 sequence: CASKEIFSNSPLHF. The CDR3 bases are TGTGCCAGCAAAGAGATATTTTCAAATTCACCCCTCCACTTT. Full variable domain (outside the CDR3, taken from reference TRBV7-9 and TRBJ1-6): DTGVSQNPRHKITKRGQNVTFRCDPISEHNRLYWYRQTLGQGPEFLTYFQNEAQLEKSRLLSDRFSAERPKGSFSTLEIQRTEQGDSAMYLCASKEIFSNSPLHFGNGTRLTVT.

The chain combines TRBV2 with TRBJ2-7; no clear D. Germline V gene data show CDR1 as SNHLY and CDR2 as FYNNEI. V was trimmed by 5 bases and J by 3 bases, leaving 8 bases between them. This CDR3 is built from 12 residues. The CDR3 is CASSYPVYEQYF. The CDR3 region has the DNA TGTGCCAGCAGTTACCCCGTCTACGAGCAGTACTTC. The variable domain in full, completed from reference TRBV2 and TRBJ2-7, reads EPEVTQTPSHQVTQMGQEVILRCVPISNHLYFYWYRQILGQKVEFLVSFYNNEISEKSEIFDDQFSVERPDGSNFTLKIRSTKLEDSAMYFCASSYPVYEQYFGPGTRLTVT.

The V call is TRBV4-1, the J call TRBJ2-2; a possible D gene is TRBD2 (5 bases). This CDR3 region has 16 residues. Germline V gene lookup returns CDR1 MGHRA and CDR2 YSYEKL. The germline V and J ends were trimmed by 6 bases and 0 bases, with 14 bases remaining between them. Written as DNA, the CDR3 is TGCGCCAGCAGGGAGGTTGTGCGGGCGAACACCGGGGAGCTGTTTTTT. It encodes CASREVVRANTGELFF.

The V and J genes are TRBV18 and TRBJ1-1; 11 positions agree with TRBD1. V shed 3 bases and J 7 bases; nucleotides not matched to a gene: 1. Germline V gene lookup returns CDR1 KGHSH and CDR2 LQKENI. The CDR3 totals 13 residues. CDR3 in DNA: TGTGCCAGCTCACCGGACAGGGGGCTTGAAGCTTTCTTT. As protein: CASSPDRGLEAFF. Full variable domain (remainder filled in from reference TRBV18 and TRBJ1-1): NAGVMQNPRHLVRRRGQEARLRCSPMKGHSHVYWYRQLPEEGLKFMVYLQKENIIDESGMPKERFSAEFPKEGPSILRIQQVVRGDSAAYFCASSPDRGLEAFFGQGTRLTVV.

The chain links TRBV4-1 to TRBJ1-1; 7 bases agree with TRBD1. With V trimmed by 2 bases and J by 0 bases, 6 bases remained unmatched. CDR1 and CDR2 from the germline V gene are MGHRA and YSYEKL. The CDR3 has 16 residues. In DNA form, the CDR3 reads TGCGCCAGCAGCCAACTCCCCGGGACAGTGAACACTGAAGCTTTCTTT. Its protein is CASSQLPGTVNTEAFF.

This chain links TRBV25-1 with TRBJ1-1; the D is unclear. This CDR3 contains 11 residues. Per the germline V gene, CDR1 is MGHDK and CDR2 is SYGVNS. The germline V and J ends were trimmed by 8 bases and 11 bases, with 15 bases remaining between them. DNA of the CDR3: TGTGCCAGCGGAGAAACGGATTTGGCTTTCTTT. This translates into CASGETDLAFF.

In regard to this clone: The same CDR3 also results from other DNA sequences found in this sample. This chain connects TRBV7-2 to TRBJ1-2, with D perhaps TRBD1 (5 bases). The CDR3 has 15 amino acids. Trimming took off 5 bases at V and 4 bases at J, with 17 bases between the two ends. CDR1 and CDR2 from the germline V gene are SGHTA and FQGNSA. DNA for the CDR3: TGTGCCAGCAGCCTAGTAGAGGGGTTGGGCTATGGCTACACCTTC. Protein sequence: CASSLVEGLGYGYTF.

The CDR3 loop reads CAWSAPGQTNQPQHF. CDR3 DNA sequence: TGTGCCTGGAGTGCTCCGGGACAGACTAATCAGCCCCAGCATTTT. V is TRBV30 and J is TRBJ1-5; the match to TRBD1 covers 7 bases. Germline V gene data show CDR1 as GTSNPN and CDR2 as SVGIG (reference sequence). The CDR3 length is 15 residues. The V gene end was trimmed by 1 base and the J gene end by 4 bases; junction bases not matched to a gene: 7.

The rearrangement uses TRBV6-5 and TRBJ1-4, with 7 positions matching TRBD1. CDR3 length equals 12 residues. The V and J ends lost 5 bases and 10 bases, in that order; junction bases with no gene match: 4. Germline-derived CDR1 and CDR2 are MNHEY and SVGAGI. The CDR3: CASSQQGIKLFF. CDR3 bases: TGTGCCAGCAGTCAACAGGGGATAAAACTGTTTTTT.

The CDR3 DNA reads TGTGCCAGTAGTATTAGGGCAGTGAACACCGGGGAGCTGTTTTTT. Encoded protein: CASSIRAVNTGELFF. This chain connects TRBV19 to TRBJ2-2, with D uncertain. V was shortened by 3 bases and J by 1 base, with 9 bases between the two germline ends. The germline V gene has CDR1 LNHDA and CDR2 SQIVND (reference sequence). The CDR3 totals 15 residues.

This clone showed up just once. V and J are TRBV7-2 and TRBJ2-7, with a tentative D call TRBD2 (7 bases). The CDR3 runs to 13 residues. The V end lost 5 bases, the J end lost 3 bases, and 11 bases lay between the germline ends. Germline CDR1 reads SGHTA; CDR2 reads FQGNSA. The CDR3 region has the DNA TGTGCCAGCAGCCCAGGGGACTACTACGAGCAGTACTTC. Its translation is CASSPGDYYEQYF. Looking up the rest from reference TRBV7-2 and TRBJ2-7 gives the full variable domain: GAGVSQSPSNKVTEKGKDVELRCDPISGHTALYWYRQSLGQGLEFLIYFQGNSAPDKSGLPSDRFSAERTGGSVSTLTIQRTQQEDSAVYLCASSPGDYYEQYFGPGTRLTVT.

The genes are TRBV19 and TRBJ1-5, with unresolved D. The CDR3 sequence is 15 residues long. The germline gives CDR1 LNHDA, CDR2 SQIVND (reference sequence). Trimming took 2 bases from V and 2 from J, leaving 10 bases between them. The chain's CDR3 is CASSITVLGNQPQHF. In DNA form, the CDR3 reads TGTGCCAGTAGTATAACAGTCTTGGGCAATCAGCCCCAGCATTTT.

The V and J genes are TRBV7-2 and TRBJ2-7, with 12 nucleotides matching TRBD2. Germline CDR1 reads SGHTA; CDR2 reads FQGNSA. The length of the CDR3 is 15 residues. The trim removed 3 bases at V and 7 bases at J, leaving 7 bases unmatched. The CDR3 DNA is TGTGCCAGCAGCTTGTGGACTAGCGGGGAAGGGGAGCAGTACTTC. It is translated as CASSLWTSGEGEQYF.

The chain couples TRBV2 to TRBJ2-5, with D unclear. Germline V gene lookup returns CDR1 SNHLY and CDR2 FYNNEI. The CDR3 totals 16 residues. V was pared by 7 bases and J by 2 bases, with 20 bases between. CDR3 sequence: CASNSRSGQGQETQYF. The CDR3 bases are TGTGCCAGCAATTCTAGGAGTGGGCAAGGACAAGAGACCCAGTACTTC.

The J gene is TRBJ1-3, the V gene TRBV7-2, with 7 bases matching TRBD1. The V gene end was trimmed by 1 base and the J gene end by 6 bases; junction bases not matched to a gene: 3. CDR1 is SGHTA, CDR2 FQGNSA, per germline. The CDR3 runs to 14 residues. Here the CDR3 DNA reads TGTGCCAGCAGCTTAGGACAGGGCGCAAACACCATATATTTT. Translation gives CASSLGQGANTIYF.

This chain connects TRBV9 to TRBJ1-2; TRBD1 aligns across 9 bases. V shed 5 bases and J 0 bases; nucleotides not matched to a gene: 2. The germline V gene encodes CDR1 SGDLS and CDR2 YYNGEE. This CDR3 contains 14 residues. The CDR3 spells CASRGDRANYGYTF. CDR3 sequence (DNA): TGTGCCAGCAGAGGGGACAGGGCTAACTATGGCTACACCTTC.

In this sample, this clone turned up once. The chain combines TRBV20-1 with TRBJ2-7; D unresolved. The germline CDR1 and CDR2 sequences are DFQATT and SNEGSKA (reference sequence). Trimming shortened V by 0 bases and J by 4 bases, and 4 bases separated the two germline ends. The CDR3 runs 11 residues. The CDR3 sequence is CSARDSYEQYF. The CDR3, as DNA: TGCAGTGCTAGAGATTCGTACGAGCAGTACTTC.

The rearrangement joins TRBV7-2 to TRBJ2-1; TRBD2 agrees at 7 bases. The CDR3 totals 19 residues. CDR1 is SGHTA, CDR2 FQGNSA, per germline. J was trimmed by 1 base and V by 5 bases; bases with no gene match: 17. For the CDR3, the DNA is TGTGCCAGCAGCCCCCGGGGGGTGGGCGGGGGATTATCCTACAATGAGCAGTTCTTC. Translation gives CASSPRGVGGGLSYNEQFF.

Concerning this clone: An end of the junction differs from the germline gene, which may be a read error. The chain has TRBV7-7 and TRBJ2-1; D gene unclear. CDR3 length: 13 amino acids. Germline assignment: CDR1 SSHAT and CDR2 FNYEAQ (reference sequence). CDR3 amino acids: CASSLGLGNEQFF. Here the CDR3 DNA reads TGTGCTAGCAGCTTAGGTCTGGGGAATGAGCAGTTCTTC.

The V call is TRBV5-8, the J call TRBJ1-1, with unresolved D. This CDR3 has 13 amino acids. Trimming left V 2 bases short and J 1 base short, with 6 bases between. The germline V gene encodes CDR1 SGHTS and CDR2 YDEGEE. Written as DNA, the CDR3 is TGTGCCAGCAGCTTTCACACGAACACTGAAGCTTTCTTT. Residues: CASSFHTNTEAFF.

The chain joins TRBV25-1 to TRBJ2-4, with D possibly TRBD2 on 6 matching bases. V shed 3 bases and J shed 7 bases, with 10 bases lying between them. CDR3 length: 13 amino acids. The V gene's germline CDR1 is MGHDK and CDR2 SYGVNS. The CDR3 coding sequence is TGTGCCAGCAGTGATTGGGGGGTGAACATTCAGTACTTC. Translating it yields CASSDWGVNIQYF.

The V and J genes are TRBV5-6 and TRBJ1-2; TRBD1 is a possible D gene (6 bases). This CDR3 contains 15 residues. CDR1 and CDR2 (germline): SGHDT, YYEEEE. With 3 bases removed from V and 4 bases from J, the gap between germline ends came to 16 bases. The CDR3, as DNA: TGTGCCAGCAGCTCGAATGGGGGCAGTCTCTATGGCTACACCTTC. Residues: CASSSNGGSLYGYTF.

Turning to this clone: The sample holds other DNA sequences that translate to the same CDR3. The CDR3 sequence: CASRGPNQPQHF. The CDR3 region has the DNA TGTGCCAGCAGGGGGCCCAATCAGCCCCAGCATTTT. The V and J genes are TRBV6-5 and TRBJ1-5; tentatively, D is TRBD1 (5 bases). V was pared by 6 bases and J by 3 bases, with 6 bases between. The germline gives CDR1 MNHEY, CDR2 SVGAGI. The CDR3 runs to 12 residues.

The sample holds a few counts of this clone. The V gene is TRBV5-1, the J gene TRBJ1-5, with no clear D. The germline V gene has CDR1 SGHRS and CDR2 YFSETQ. The CDR3 length is 9 residues. Trimming removed 4 bases from V and 12 bases from J, with 5 bases in between. The CDR3 sequence: CASSLGQHF. The CDR3 nucleotides are TGCGCCAGCAGCCTGGGCCAGCATTTT.

The rearrangement links TRBV6-5 to TRBJ1-2; D remains ambiguous. CDR3 length equals 14 residues. Germline CDR1 and CDR2: MNHEY and SVGAGI. With 6 bases removed from V and 4 bases from J, the gap between germline ends came to 15 bases. The CDR3 sequence: CASSVVPGSYGYTF. Written as DNA, the CDR3 is TGTGCCAGCAGCGTTGTACCGGGGAGCTATGGCTACACCTTC.

This clone was recorded once. This sequence joins TRBV7-2 and TRBJ1-1, with TRBD1 as a possible D gene (6 bases). With 2 bases removed from V and 3 bases from J, the gap between germline ends came to 13 bases. The CDR3 has 15 amino acids. Germline CDR1 and CDR2: SGHTA and FQGNSA. The CDR3 region has the DNA TGTGCCAGCAGCTTAACCTCCGACAGGTACACTGAAGCTTTCTTT. This sequence encodes CASSLTSDRYTEAFF.